These 25 T cell receptor beta chains share one sample of origin, sequenced in a study of blood T cells in healthy people across ages. Primers used in a second PCR of about 7 to 12 cycles were a sample-barcoded 5' primer and a J-beta primer mix. TCRdb re-called the 5' RACE reads with MiXCR, one entry per CDR3 protein. The sample contains approximately 810,000 distinct CDR3 sequences, 25% to 30% of which appear only once. Sequenced sample: blood. Receptor source: a woman older than 75 in good health.

The V call is TRBV12-3 or TRBV12-4, the J call TRBJ1-3, with D unresolved. The CDR3 is made up of 15 amino acids. The V end was cut by 7 bases, the J end by 0 bases, with 13 bases between. CDR3 coding DNA: TGTGCCAGCATCTCAGGTATTCCCTCTGGAAACACCATATATTTT. It specifies CASISGIPSGNTIYF.

This clonotype was observed at least ten times. This rearrangement joins TRBV6-6 to TRBJ2-1; the D is unclear. The CDR3 totals 16 residues. Germline V lookup: CDR1 MNHNY, CDR2 SVGAGI (reference sequence). V lost 0 bases and J lost 2, with 11 bases in between. CDR3 in DNA: TGTGCCAGCAGTTACTCGATAGTTATCCCCTACAATGAGCAGTTCTTC. It yields the protein CASSYSIVIPYNEQFF.

The sample holds many counts of this clonotype. The V gene is TRBV5-6, the J gene TRBJ1-2; D is ambiguous. Looked up from germline, CDR1 is SGHDT and CDR2 is YYEEEE. V shed 3 bases and J shed 3 bases, with 15 bases lying between them. The CDR3 loop spans 15 amino acids. The CDR3 sequence: CASSSSLDLDYGYTF. The CDR3 nucleotides read TGTGCCAGCAGCTCCTCCCTGGACTTGGACTATGGCTACACCTTC.

The gene calls are TRBV7-9 and TRBJ1-3; D remains unclear. Germline CDR1 SEHNR, CDR2 FQNEAQ (reference sequence). V was clipped by 2 bases and J by 4 bases, with 12 bases between them. The CDR3 is 15 amino acids. The CDR3 DNA reads as TGTGCCAGCAGCTTAATAGCGGTTGGGGGAAACACCATATATTTT. Its protein product is CASSLIAVGGNTIYF.

The chain uses TRBV19 and TRBJ2-1; no clear D. V was trimmed by 3 bases and J by 9 bases, leaving 9 bases between them. The germline gives CDR1 LNHDA, CDR2 SQIVND (reference sequence). This CDR3 comprises 12 residues. CDR3 coding DNA: TGTGCCAGTAGTATGGTGTCCGGTGAGCAGTTCTTC. Protein: CASSMVSGEQFF.

This clonotype was picked up many times. The rearrangement uses TRBV3-1 and TRBJ2-3, with a possible D match to TRBD1 (6 bases). Trimming pared 4 bases from V and 2 bases from J, leaving 16 bases between. Per the germline V gene, CDR1 is LGHDT and CDR2 is YNNKEL (reference sequence). The CDR3 totals 16 residues. The CDR3 loop is CASSPAGTPITDTQYF. CDR3 DNA sequence: TGTGCCAGCAGCCCCGCCGGGACACCTATCACAGATACGCAGTATTTT.

This chain joins TRBV6-2 or TRBV6-3 and TRBJ1-2; D may be TRBD1 (6 bases). This CDR3 comprises 14 residues. Germline V CDR1 and CDR2: MNHEY, SVGEGT. V lost 2 bases and J lost 3, with 10 bases in between. The CDR3 DNA reads as TGTGCCAGCAGTTACCGAGAGGGGGACTATGGCTACACCTTC. Translation gives CASSYREGDYGYTF.

The sample holds a few counts of this clonotype. Being one base from a much bigger clone, this may be a read error. The chain links TRBV6-2 or TRBV6-3 to TRBJ2-1; 10 positions match TRBD1. V gave up 6 bases and J gave up 14 bases; unmatched junction bases: 13. The CDR3 has 14 amino acids. CDR1 and CDR2 (germline): MNHEY, SVGEGT. In DNA, the CDR3 is TGTGCCAGCAGGTACAGGGACAGGGGCAAGGATGAGTTCTTC. Translating gives CASRYRDRGKDEFF.

This clonotype was observed at least ten times. This chain uses TRBV3-1 with TRBJ2-5; 11 bases agree with TRBD2. J gave up 5 bases and V 4 bases, and 9 bases lay outside the gene matches. The CDR3 spans 16 residues. The V gene's germline CDR1 is LGHDT and CDR2 YNNKEL (reference sequence). In DNA, the CDR3 is TGTGCCAGCAGCCCAGCTAGCGGGGGGCGGCTCGAGACCCAGTACTTC. Translated: CASSPASGGRLETQYF.

This clonotype was counted many times. The V call is TRBV24-1, the J call TRBJ2-3; a weak D match, TRBD2 (6 bases). Germline CDR1 reads KGHDR; CDR2 reads SFDVKD. CDR3 length: 15 amino acids. With 4 bases removed from V and 1 base from J, the gap between germline ends came to 11 bases. The CDR3 region is CATSDTSTRTDTQYF. The CDR3 DNA is TGTGCCACCAGTGACACTAGCACACGCACAGATACGCAGTATTTT.

The chain couples TRBV13 to TRBJ2-1; tentative D call: TRBD2 (7 bases). The germline V and J ends were trimmed by 7 bases and 7 bases, with 20 bases remaining between them. Germline CDR1 is PRHDT and CDR2 is FYEKMQ (reference sequence). This CDR3 is 15 amino acids long. The CDR3: CASNRWGGAENEQFF. As DNA, the CDR3 is TGTGCCAGCAATAGGTGGGGGGGGGCCGAGAATGAGCAGTTCTTC.

Remarks on this clonotype: The junction departs from germline at one end; a sequencing error may be responsible. V usage is TRBV11-2 and J usage is TRBJ2-3; 8 positions match TRBD2. There are 14 residues in the CDR3. Germline V gene lookup returns CDR1 SGHAT and CDR2 FQNNGV. This chain's CDR3 is CASTPNGGAGEQYF. The CDR3 DNA reads TGTGCCAGCACCCCGAACGGGGGGGCCGGGGAGCAGTACTTT. Using reference TRBV11-2 and TRBJ2-3 for the parts outside the CDR3, the full variable domain is EAGVAQSPRYKIIEKRQSVAFWCNPISGHATLYWYQQILGQGPKLLIQFQNNGVVDDSQLPKDRFSAERLKGVDSTLKIQPAKLEDSAVYLCASTPNGGAGEQYFGPGTRLTVL.

The genes are TRBV7-9 and TRBJ2-5; either TRBD1 or TRBD2 may supply D (6 bases each). With the DNA end fitting TRBJ2-4 better, the J assignment may be wrong. Germline assignment: CDR1 SEHNR and CDR2 FQNEAQ (reference sequence). The CDR3 has 16 amino acids. The CDR3 nucleotides read TGTGCCAGCAGCTTAGCGGGGGGCGCAGCCAAAAACATTCAGTACTTC. Protein: CASSLAGGAAKNIQYF.

This clonotype was recorded a few times. A much bigger clone sits one base away, suggesting this may be a read error. V is TRBV7-9 and J is TRBJ2-7; 8 bases fit TRBD1. The CDR3 length is 14 residues. CDR1 is SEHNR, CDR2 FQNEAQ, per germline (reference sequence). The CDR3 DNA follows: TGTGCCGGCAGCTTAGCCCAGGGGGCCAACGAGCAGTACTTC. This gives the protein CAGSLAQGANEQYF.

Written as DNA, the CDR3 is TGTGCCACCGAACCTGAACAGTCCAATGAGCAGTTCTTC. Its protein product is CATEPEQSNEQFF. The V call is TRBV28, the J call TRBJ2-1, with unresolved D. The CDR3 is 13 residues long. CDR1 is MDHEN and CDR2 is SYDVKM in the germline V gene. The V end was cut by 10 bases, the J end by 6 bases, with 16 bases between.

Remarks on this clonotype: A single base separates this from a much larger clone, so it may be a read error. The V call is TRBV6-2 or TRBV6-3, the J call TRBJ1-2; D gene unclear. This CDR3 has 12 amino acids. Trimming removed 8 bases at V and 10 bases at J, with 17 bases between. CDR1 and CDR2 (germline): MNHEY, SVGEGT. CDR3 in amino acids: CASQTGSRDYTF. DNA of the CDR3: TGTGCCAGCCAGACCGGCTCGAGAGACTACACCTTC.

The gene calls are TRBV18 and TRBJ1-5; tentative D call: TRBD1 (5 bases). V dropped 2 bases and J dropped 0 bases, with 11 bases sitting between them. Germline lookup yields CDR1 KGHSH and CDR2 LQKENI. The CDR3 contains 16 residues. The DNA of the CDR3 is TGTGCCAGCTCACCAAGGACAACGAATAGCAATCAGCCCCAGCATTTT. Amino acids: CASSPRTTNSNQPQHF.

This clonotype was counted only a few times. This chain connects TRBV6-5 to TRBJ1-4; D is perhaps TRBD1 (5 bases). Germline assignment: CDR1 MNHEY and CDR2 SVGAGI. Trimming pared 2 bases from V and 7 bases from J, leaving 8 bases between. The CDR3 runs 13 residues. This chain's CDR3 is CASSYRGSEKLFF. For the CDR3, the DNA is TGTGCCAGCAGTTACCGGGGGAGTGAAAAACTGTTTTTT.

This clonotype has ten or more counts. The genes are TRBV20-1 and TRBJ2-3, with a weak D call TRBD2 (5 bases). The CDR3 has 14 residues. Trimming cost V 4 bases and J 3 bases, with 14 bases left between them. Germline values: CDR1 DFQATT, CDR2 SNEGSKA (reference sequence). The CDR3 DNA reads TGCAGTGCTAACCGGGGTACAACGACAGATACGCAGTATTTT. Protein sequence: CSANRGTTTDTQYF.

Note on this clonotype: At one of its ends the junction is not consistent with the germline gene, which may arise from a read error. This chain joins TRBV7-7 and TRBJ1-5; TRBD1 might be the D (6 bases). There are 12 residues in the CDR3. CDR1 is SSHAT and CDR2 is FNYEAQ in the germline V gene (reference sequence). This chain's CDR3 is CASTGARQPQHF. Written as DNA, the CDR3 is TGTGCTAGCACGGGGGCCCGGCAGCCCCAGCATTTT.

This clonotype was counted ten times or more. The V gene is TRBV5-1, the J gene TRBJ2-1, with 7 bases matching TRBD2. Germline V gene sequence: CDR1 SGHRS, CDR2 YFSETQ. The ends lost 1 base at V and 7 bases at J; junction bases unmatched: 5. The CDR3 is 14 residues long. CDR3 nucleotide sequence: TGCGCCAGCAGCTTGCAGGCGGGGGTAAATGAGCAGTTCTTC. It is translated as CASSLQAGVNEQFF.

This clonotype appeared a few times. With a much larger clone just one base away, this may be a read error. V is TRBV20-1 and J is TRBJ2-5; unclear D gene. V was cut by 3 bases and J by 11 bases, with 13 bases left in between. The CDR3 totals 11 residues. Germline assignment: CDR1 DFQATT and CDR2 SNEGSKA (reference sequence). This CDR3 reads CSARPGLGQYF. The CDR3 DNA follows: TGCAGTGCTAGGCCCGGATTGGGGCAGTACTTC.

This clonotype was seen repeatedly, ten times or more. It may be a read error: a sequence one base away is much more abundant. The chain combines TRBV7-2 with TRBJ2-1, with D possibly matching TRBD1 (6 bases). The V end was cut by 5 bases, the J end by 8 bases, with 13 bases between. The CDR3 consists of 13 residues. CDR1 and CDR2 from the germline V gene are SGHTA and FQGNSA. The CDR3 loop reads CASSPQGRDEQFF. The DNA of the CDR3 is TGTGCCAGCAGCCCGCAGGGGCGCGATGAGCAGTTCTTC.

This clonotype was found many times. This chain connects TRBV7-6 to TRBJ2-3; D is possibly TRBD1 or TRBD2 (5 bases each). The CDR3 has 15 residues. Germline lookup yields CDR1 SGHVS and CDR2 FNYEAQ. Trimming stripped 1 base from V and 2 bases from J, with 10 bases between. CDR3 amino acids: CASSLVGTYTDTQYF. The CDR3 DNA sequence: TGTGCCAGCAGCTTAGTGGGGACCTACACAGATACGCAGTATTTT.

The chain has TRBV2 and TRBJ1-2; TRBD1 is a possible D gene (5 bases). The CDR3 totals 13 residues. The germline V gene encodes CDR1 SNHLY and CDR2 FYNNEI. Trimming pared 3 bases from V and 4 bases from J, leaving 9 bases between. Here the CDR3 reads CASSETALYGYTF. The DNA for the CDR3 is TGTGCCAGCAGTGAGACAGCCCTCTATGGCTACACCTTC.